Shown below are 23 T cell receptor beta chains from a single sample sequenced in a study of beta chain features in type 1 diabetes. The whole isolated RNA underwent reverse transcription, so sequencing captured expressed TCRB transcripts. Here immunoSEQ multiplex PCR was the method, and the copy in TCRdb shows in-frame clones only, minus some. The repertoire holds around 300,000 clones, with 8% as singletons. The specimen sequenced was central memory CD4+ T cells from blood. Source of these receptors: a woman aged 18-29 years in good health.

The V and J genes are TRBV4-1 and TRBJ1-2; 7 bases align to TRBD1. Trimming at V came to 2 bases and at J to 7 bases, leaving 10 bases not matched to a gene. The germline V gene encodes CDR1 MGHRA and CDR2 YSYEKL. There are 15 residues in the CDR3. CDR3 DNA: TGCGCCAGCAGCCAACCAGACAGGGCGGACTTTGGCTACACCTTC. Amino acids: CASSQPDRADFGYTF.

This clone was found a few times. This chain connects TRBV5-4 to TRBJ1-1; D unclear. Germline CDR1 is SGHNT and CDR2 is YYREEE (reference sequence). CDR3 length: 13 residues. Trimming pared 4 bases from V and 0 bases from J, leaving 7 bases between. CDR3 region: CASSRQLNTEAFF. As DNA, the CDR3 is TGTGCCAGCAGCCGCCAACTGAACACTGAAGCTTTCTTT. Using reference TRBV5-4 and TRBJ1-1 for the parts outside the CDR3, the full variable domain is ETGVTQSPTHLIKTRGQQVTLRCSSQSGHNTVSWYQQALGQGPQFIFQYYREEENGRGNFPPRFSGLQFPNYSSELNVNALELDDSALYLCASSRQLNTEAFFGQGTRLTVV.

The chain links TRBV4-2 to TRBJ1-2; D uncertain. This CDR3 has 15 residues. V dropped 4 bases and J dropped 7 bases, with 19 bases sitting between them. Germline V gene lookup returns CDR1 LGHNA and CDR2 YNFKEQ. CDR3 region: CASSLSQASVSGYTF. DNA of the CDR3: TGTGCCAGCAGCCTAAGTCAGGCGTCCGTCAGTGGCTACACCTTC.

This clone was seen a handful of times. The CDR3 loop is CASSLSSAGPYGYTF. The CDR3 DNA sequence: TGTGCCAGCAGCTTATCTTCGGCAGGACCCTATGGCTACACCTTC. This chain joins TRBV7-8 and TRBJ1-2; D is unclear. The CDR3 consists of 15 residues. Per germline, CDR1 SGHVS and CDR2 FQNEAQ. Trimming took 2 bases from V and 4 from J, leaving 14 bases between them. The full variable domain, with the rest looked up from reference TRBV7-8 and TRBJ1-2, is GAGVSQSPRYKVAKRGQDVALRCDPISGHVSLFWYQQALGQGPEFLTYFQNEAQLDKSGLPSDRFFAERPEGSVSTLKIQRTQQEDSAVYLCASSLSSAGPYGYTFGSGTRLTVV.

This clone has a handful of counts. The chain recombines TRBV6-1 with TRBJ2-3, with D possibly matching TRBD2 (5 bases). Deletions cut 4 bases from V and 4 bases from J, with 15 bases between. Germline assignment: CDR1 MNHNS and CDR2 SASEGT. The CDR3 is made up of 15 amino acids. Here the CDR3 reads CASSVGGRSSDTQYF. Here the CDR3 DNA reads TGTGCCAGCAGTGTCGGTGGGAGATCCTCAGATACGCAGTATTTT.

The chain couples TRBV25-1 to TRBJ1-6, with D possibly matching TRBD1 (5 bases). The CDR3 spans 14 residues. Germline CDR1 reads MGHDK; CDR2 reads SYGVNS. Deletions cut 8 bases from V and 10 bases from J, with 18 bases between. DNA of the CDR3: TGTGCCAGCGCCGGGACGGGAGGGAGCTCACCCCTCCACTTT. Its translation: CASAGTGGSSPLHF.

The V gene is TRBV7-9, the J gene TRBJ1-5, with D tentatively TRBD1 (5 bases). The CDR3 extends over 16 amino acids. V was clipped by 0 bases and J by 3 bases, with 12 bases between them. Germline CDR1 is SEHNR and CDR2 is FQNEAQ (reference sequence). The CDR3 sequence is CASSLAGSGFNQPQHF. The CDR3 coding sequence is TGTGCCAGCAGCTTAGCTGGTTCAGGGTTCAATCAGCCCCAGCATTTT.

CDR3 nucleotide sequence: TGTGCCAGTAGTATTGGTCTAGGTAGGAGCACAGATACGCAGTATTTT. Its protein product is CASSIGLGRSTDTQYF. The chain has TRBV19 and TRBJ2-3; D is uncertain. The CDR3 spans 16 residues. Germline V gene data show CDR1 as LNHDA and CDR2 as SQIVND (reference sequence). V lost 3 bases to trimming and J lost 0 bases, with 13 bases between them.

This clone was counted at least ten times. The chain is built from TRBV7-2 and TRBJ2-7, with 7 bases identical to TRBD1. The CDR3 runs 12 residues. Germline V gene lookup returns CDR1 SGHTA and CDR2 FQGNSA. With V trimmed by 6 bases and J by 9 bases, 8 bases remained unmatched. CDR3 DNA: TGTGCCAGCAGTCCAACAGGGGTAACGCAGTACGTC. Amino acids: CASSPTGVTQYV.

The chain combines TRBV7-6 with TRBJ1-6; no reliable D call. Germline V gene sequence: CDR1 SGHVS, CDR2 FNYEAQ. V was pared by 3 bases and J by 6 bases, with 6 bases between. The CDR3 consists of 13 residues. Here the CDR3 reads CASSFDLNSPLHF. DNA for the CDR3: TGTGCCAGCAGCTTCGACCTTAATTCACCCCTCCACTTT. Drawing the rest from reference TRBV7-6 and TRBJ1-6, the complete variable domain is GAGVSQSPRYKVTKRGQDVALRCDPISGHVSLYWYRQALGQGPEFLTYFNYEAQQDKSGLPNDRFSAERPEGSISTLTIQRTEQRDSAMYRCASSFDLNSPLHFGNGTRLTVT.

Here the CDR3 DNA reads TGTGCCACCATAGACAGGGAATCCTACGAGCAGTACTTC. As protein: CATIDRESYEQYF. The V and J genes are TRBV6-6 and TRBJ2-7, with 7 bases fitting TRBD1. CDR1 and CDR2 from the germline V gene are MNHNY and SVGAGI (reference sequence). This CDR3 comprises 13 residues. V dropped 10 bases and J dropped 1; count of bases not matched to a gene: 7.

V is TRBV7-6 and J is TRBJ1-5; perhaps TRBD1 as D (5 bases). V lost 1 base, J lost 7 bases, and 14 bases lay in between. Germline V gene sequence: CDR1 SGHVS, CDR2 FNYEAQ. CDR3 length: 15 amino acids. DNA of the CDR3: TGTGCCAGCAGCTTAGGGGGCTACGGAGGGCAGCCCCAGCATTTT. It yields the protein CASSLGGYGGQPQHF.

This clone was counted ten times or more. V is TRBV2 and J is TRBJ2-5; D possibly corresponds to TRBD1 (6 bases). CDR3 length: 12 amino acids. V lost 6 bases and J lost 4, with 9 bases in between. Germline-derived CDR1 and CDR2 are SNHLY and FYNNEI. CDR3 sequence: CASSRGSETQYF. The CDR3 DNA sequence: TGTGCCAGCAGCAGGGGATCAGAGACCCAGTACTTC.

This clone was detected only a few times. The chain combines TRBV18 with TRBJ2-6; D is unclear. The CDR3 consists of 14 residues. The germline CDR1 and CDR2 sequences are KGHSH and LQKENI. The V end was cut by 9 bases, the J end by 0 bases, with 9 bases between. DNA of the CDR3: TGTGCCAGTTTTTACGACTCTGGGGCCAACGTCCTGACTTTC. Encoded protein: CASFYDSGANVLTF.

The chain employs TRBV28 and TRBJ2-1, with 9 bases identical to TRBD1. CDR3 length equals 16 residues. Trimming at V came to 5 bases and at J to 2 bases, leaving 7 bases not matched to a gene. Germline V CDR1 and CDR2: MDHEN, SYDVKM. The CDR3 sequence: CASSPSTGGAYNEQFF. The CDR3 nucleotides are TGTGCCAGCAGTCCTTCAACAGGGGGCGCCTACAATGAGCAGTTCTTC.

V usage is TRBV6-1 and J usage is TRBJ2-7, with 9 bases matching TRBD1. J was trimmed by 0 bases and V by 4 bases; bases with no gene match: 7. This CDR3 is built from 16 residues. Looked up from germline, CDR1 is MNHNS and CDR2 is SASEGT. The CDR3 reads CASSGLGTGSSYEQYV. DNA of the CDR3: TGTGCCAGCAGTGGCCTTGGGACAGGGAGCTCCTACGAGCAGTACGTC.

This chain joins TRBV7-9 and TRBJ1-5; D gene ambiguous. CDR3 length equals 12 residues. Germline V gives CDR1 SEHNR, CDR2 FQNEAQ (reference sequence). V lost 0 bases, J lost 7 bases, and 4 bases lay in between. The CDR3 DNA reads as TGTGCCAGCAGCTTAGCGGAGCAGCCCCAGCATTTT. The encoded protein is CASSLAEQPQHF.

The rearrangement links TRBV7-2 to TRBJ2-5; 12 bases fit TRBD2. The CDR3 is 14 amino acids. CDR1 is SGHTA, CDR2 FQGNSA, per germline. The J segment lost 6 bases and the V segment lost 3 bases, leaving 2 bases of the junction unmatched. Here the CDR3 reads CASSLTSGSKTQYF. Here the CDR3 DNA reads TGTGCCAGCAGCTTGACTAGCGGGAGCAAGACCCAGTACTTC.

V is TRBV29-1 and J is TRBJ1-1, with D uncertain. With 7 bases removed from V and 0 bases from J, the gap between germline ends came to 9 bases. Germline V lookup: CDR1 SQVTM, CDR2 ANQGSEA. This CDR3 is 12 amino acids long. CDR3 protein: CSARGMNTEAFF. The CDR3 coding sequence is TGCAGCGCACGAGGGATGAACACTGAAGCTTTCTTT. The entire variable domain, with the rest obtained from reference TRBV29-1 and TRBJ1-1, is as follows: SAVISQKPSRDICQRGTSLTIQCQVDSQVTMMFWYRQQPGQSLTLIATANQGSEATYESGFVIDKFPISRPNLTFSTLTVSNMSPEDSSIYLCSARGMNTEAFFGQGTRLTVV.

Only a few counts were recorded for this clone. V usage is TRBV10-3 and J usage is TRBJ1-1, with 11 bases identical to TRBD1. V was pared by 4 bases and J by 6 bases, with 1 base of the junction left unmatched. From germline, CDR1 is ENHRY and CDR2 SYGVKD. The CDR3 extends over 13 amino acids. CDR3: CAISGGQGAEAFF. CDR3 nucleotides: TGTGCCATCAGTGGGGGACAGGGGGCTGAAGCTTTCTTT.

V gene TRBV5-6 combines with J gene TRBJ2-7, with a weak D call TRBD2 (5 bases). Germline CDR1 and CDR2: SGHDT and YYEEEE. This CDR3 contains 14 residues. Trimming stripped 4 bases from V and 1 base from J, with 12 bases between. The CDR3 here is CASSRGFGSYEQYF. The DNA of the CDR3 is TGTGCCAGCAGCCGAGGGTTTGGGTCCTACGAGCAGTACTTC.

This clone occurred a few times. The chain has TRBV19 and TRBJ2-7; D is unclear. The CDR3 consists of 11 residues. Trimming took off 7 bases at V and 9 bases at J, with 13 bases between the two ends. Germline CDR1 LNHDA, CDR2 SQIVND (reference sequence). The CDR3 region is CASKLPSWQYV. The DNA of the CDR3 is TGTGCCAGTAAACTTCCATCTTGGCAGTACGTC.

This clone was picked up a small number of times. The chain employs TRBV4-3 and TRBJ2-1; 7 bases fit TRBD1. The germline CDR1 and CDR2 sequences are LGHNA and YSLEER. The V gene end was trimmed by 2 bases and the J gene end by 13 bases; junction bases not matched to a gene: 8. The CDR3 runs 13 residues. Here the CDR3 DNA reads TGCGCCAGCAGCCAACAGGGGACAGCCTTACAGTTCTTC. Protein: CASSQQGTALQFF.